This T cell receptor (beta chain) was recorded in a study of PD-1 blockade in classical Hodgkin lymphoma. Whole-study results and caveats: The causes of the repertoire differences, possibly disease activity or prior therapy, remain undefined. Newly diagnosed patients and complete responders had comparable diversity at baseline. CD4+ TCR diversity, unlike CD8+, rose significantly by C4D1.

Generated by immunoSEQ multiplex PCR, the TCRdb table keeps only in-frame clones and is missing some. The sample yields over 10,000 clones, around 77% seen once. Every patient had relapsed following autologous stem cell transplantation, and cohorts differed in brentuximab vedotin exposure. Complete response, partial response or progressive disease made up the best responses. CDR1 and CDR2 from the germline V gene are SGHDT and YYEEEE. Trimming shortened V by 4 bases and J by 2 bases, and 14 bases separated the two germline ends. CDR3 length equals 15 residues. Note on this clone: Its antigen remains unknown.

The receptor's source is a human donor with classical Hodgkin lymphoma. The V gene is TRBV5-6, the J gene TRBJ2-3; no definite D call. Here the sequenced sample was peripheral blood mononuclear cells (PBMCs), taken at baseline. The CDR3 coding sequence is TGTGCCAGCAGCGGCTGGGCATTAGACACAGATACGCAGTATTTT. It codes for CASSGWALDTDTQYF.